This paragraph covers one T cell receptor beta chain sequence. Its cognate antigen has yet to be identified. It has no much larger one-base neighbor in the sample; base qualities were not kept. The TCR beta CDR3 regions were amplified from the RNA transcripts. The TCR CDR3 was subjected to a first round of RT-PCR using the HTBI primer set and the Qiagen OneStep RT-PCR kit. Libraries were constructed in a second round of multiplex PCR, after which size selection and purification were carried out. Sequencing of the libraries was done on an Illumina HiSeq2000 using paired-end 100 bp reads. From the authors' description of their analysis: SOAPnuke was used to process the raw data, removing reads that contained adapters or uncalled bases, had a mean Phred below 15, or lacked an exact match to the constant primer or identifier. High-quality paired reads were merged with COPE v1.2.5, and unique nucleotide sequences were defined as clonotypes. Clonotypes were aligned to IMGT TRBV, TRBD and TRBJ reference segments using MiTCR v1.1. The analysis was restricted to V-J combinations with a frequency above 0.0001, which together covered 98% to 99.2% of the repertoires. A TCS score was defined as the ratio of F50 (clonal expansion) to E x V (chaos), with BLOSUM62-based TCRdist applied between CDR3 peptides within each V-J. Welch's t-statistics and random forest reduced some 510 V-J features to 13, which were used in a naive Bayes classifier (R e1071). Clones were called with MiXCR by TCRdb after fastp trimmed the public reads at Q25, and only in-frame beta chains were retained. Every CDR3 protein is listed once, alongside the most common genes and DNA of its rows. The V and J calls were not made by the authors but by TCRdb's processing. This sample lists approximately 330,000 distinct CDR3 sequences; over 15% were detected once. The ten largest clones capture roughly 49% of the sample.

Stable Graves' hyperthyroidism was defined as the absence of progression to ophthalmopathy over 18 months of follow-up. Hyperthyroidism patients were newly diagnosed, with disease duration under 2 months, and aged 18 to 65 years. Patients with uncontrolled infections, other autoimmune diseases, pregnancy or lactation were excluded. Clinical symptoms, serum thyroxine and TRAb, thyroid ultrasound, and orbital computed tomography formed the basis for the diagnoses. PBMCs were separated from over 9 ml of fresh peripheral blood using Ficoll-Paque density gradient centrifugation. Total RNA was extracted with Trizol reagent, and quality was checked on an Agilent 2100 Bioanalyzer. This entry belongs to a study of T cells in Graves' hyperthyroidism and ophthalmopathy (dated by TCRdb to about 2019). In the study overall: Peripheral blood was collected at initial diagnosis, before any treatment. A discovery cohort of roughly 100 patients, 43 with Graves' ophthalmopathy and 55 to 65 with stable Graves' hyperthyroidism, was used to find distinguishing TCR V-J signatures. Prospective prediction of ophthalmopathy was tested in an independent validation cohort of fewer than 20 hyperthyroidism patients and 15 to 17 patients who later progressed to ophthalmopathy. The 75 to 100 discovery patients were divided at random into training and test sets in a 7:3 ratio. Thyroid tissue and blood T-cell repertoires from more than five Graves' hyperthyroidism patients were also compared in the study. After sampling, hyperthyroidism patients received methimazole starting at 30 mg daily, and ophthalmopathy patients received high-dose intravenous methylprednisolone. According to the paper, TCR Vbeta CDR3 sequencing was carried out on 135 peripheral blood samples, which came from some 41 ophthalmopathy, around 75 hyperthyroidism and about 17 progressor patients.

The germline V gene specifies MRHNA as CDR1 and SNTAGT as CDR2. Trimming at the junction amounts to 6 bases on V and 10 bases on J, and the germline ends lie 19 bases apart. The CDR3 contains 14 residues, cysteine and phenylalanine counted. The retained sequence is limited to the CDR3, 42 bases, with the frame set at the first base. Study-wide conclusions, independent of this receptor: No statistical method was used to set the sample size in advance, and investigators knew the group allocation. Ophthalmopathy was separated from stable hyperthyroidism by a 13 V-J signature model, with approximately 85% sensitivity and 81% to 82% specificity obtained in cross-validation and 80%/75% obtained in testing. In validation, progression to ophthalmopathy was predicted by the model with more than 65% sensitivity and about 72% specificity, a median of roughly 6.4 months before onset. Most expanded thyroid clonotypes (frequency above 0.001) were also found in blood, which suggests that blood repertoires may mirror thyroid immune responses.

This clonotype originated in a woman between 45 and 60 years old with Graves' hyperthyroidism. Sequenced: blood. The rearrangement joined TRBV6-4 to TRBJ1-5; TRBD1 is possibly the D segment (5 matching bases). Here is the DNA: TGTGCCAGCAGGGGGACGGGACGGGGCCAACCCCAGCATTTT. Its product reads: CASRGTGRGQPQHF.